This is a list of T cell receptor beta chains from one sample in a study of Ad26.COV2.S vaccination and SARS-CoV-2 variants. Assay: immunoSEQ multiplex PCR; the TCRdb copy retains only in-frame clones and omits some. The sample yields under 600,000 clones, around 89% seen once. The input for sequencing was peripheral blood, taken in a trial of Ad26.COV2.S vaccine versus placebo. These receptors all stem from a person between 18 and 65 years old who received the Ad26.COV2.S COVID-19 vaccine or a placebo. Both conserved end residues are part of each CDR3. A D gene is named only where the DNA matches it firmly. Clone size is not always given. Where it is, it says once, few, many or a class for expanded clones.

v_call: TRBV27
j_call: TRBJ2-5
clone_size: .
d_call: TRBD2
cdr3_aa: CASSRREGETQYF
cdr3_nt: TGTGCCAGCAGTAGGCGGGAGGGGGAGACCCAGTACTTC

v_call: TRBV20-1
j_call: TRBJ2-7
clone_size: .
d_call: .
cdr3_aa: CSAPRTFEQYF
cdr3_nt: TGCAGTGCTCCCCGGACATTCGAACAGTACTTC

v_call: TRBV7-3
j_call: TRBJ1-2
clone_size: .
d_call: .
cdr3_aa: CASSLTGTVSMTF
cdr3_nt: TGTGCCAGCAGCTTAACCGGGACCGTGTCTATGACCTTC

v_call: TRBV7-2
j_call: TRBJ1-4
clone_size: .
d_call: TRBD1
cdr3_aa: CASSSTGGKEKLFF
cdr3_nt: TGTGCCAGCAGCTCGACAGGGGGCAAAGAAAAACTGTTTTTT

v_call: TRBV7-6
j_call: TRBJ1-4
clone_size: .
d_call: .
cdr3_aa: CASSLEGGEKLFF
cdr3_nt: TGTGCCAGCAGCTTAGAGGGGGGTGAAAAACTGTTTTTT

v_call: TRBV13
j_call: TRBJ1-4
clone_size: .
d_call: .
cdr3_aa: CASTSGSTNEKLFF
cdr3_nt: TGTGCCAGCACCTCGGGATCAACTAATGAAAAACTGTTTTTT

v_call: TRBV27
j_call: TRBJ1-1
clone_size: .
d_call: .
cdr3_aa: CASSLSLGVEAEAFF
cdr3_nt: TGTGCCAGCAGTTTATCTTTGGGGGTTGAGGCTGAAGCTTTCTTT

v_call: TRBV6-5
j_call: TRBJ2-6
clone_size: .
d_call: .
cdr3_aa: CASSYSQAGANVLTF
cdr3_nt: TGTGCCAGCAGTTACTCTCAGGCGGGGGCCAACGTCCTGACTTTC

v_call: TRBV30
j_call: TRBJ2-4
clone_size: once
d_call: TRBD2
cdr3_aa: CALSTSRAAKNIQYF
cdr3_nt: TGTGCCTTATCGACTAGCCGTGCCGCCAAAAACATTCAGTACTTC

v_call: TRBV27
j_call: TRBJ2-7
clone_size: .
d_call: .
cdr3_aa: CASSLDSTYEQYF
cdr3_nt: TGTGCCAGCAGTTTGGACAGTACCTACGAGCAGTACTTC

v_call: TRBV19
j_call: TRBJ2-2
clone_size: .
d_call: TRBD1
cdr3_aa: CASRTGTGFTGELFF
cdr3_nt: TGTGCCAGTAGGACCGGGACAGGGTTCACCGGGGAGCTGTTTTTT

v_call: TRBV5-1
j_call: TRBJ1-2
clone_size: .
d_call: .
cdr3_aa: CASSLYGEGYTF
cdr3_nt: TGCGCCAGCAGCTTGTATGGGGAGGGCTACACCTTC

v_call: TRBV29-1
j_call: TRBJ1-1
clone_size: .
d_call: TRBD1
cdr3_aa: CSVVFPPGRGPNTEAFF
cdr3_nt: TGCAGCGTTGTATTCCCCCCGGGGAGGGGGCCAAATACTGAAGCTTTCTTT

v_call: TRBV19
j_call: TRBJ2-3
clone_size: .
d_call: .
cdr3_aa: CASSIAAADTQYF
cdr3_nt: TGTGCCAGTAGTATTGCGGCAGCAGATACGCAGTATTTT

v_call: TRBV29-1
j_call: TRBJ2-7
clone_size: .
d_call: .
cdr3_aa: CSTRTTGNEQYF
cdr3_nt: TGCAGCACCCGAACTACAGGGAACGAGCAGTACTTC

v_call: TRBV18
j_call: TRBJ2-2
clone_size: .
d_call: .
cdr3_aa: CASSPTVPNTGELFF
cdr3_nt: TGTGCCAGCTCACCAACCGTACCGAACACCGGGGAGCTGTTTTTT

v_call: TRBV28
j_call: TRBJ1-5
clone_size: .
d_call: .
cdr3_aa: CATREGKVNQPQHF
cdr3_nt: TGTGCCACCAGGGAGGGCAAGGTGAATCAGCCCCAGCATTTT

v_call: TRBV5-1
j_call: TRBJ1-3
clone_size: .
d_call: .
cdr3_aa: CASSLEVGGNTIYF
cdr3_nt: TGCGCCAGCAGCTTGGAAGTAGGCGGAAACACCATATATTTT

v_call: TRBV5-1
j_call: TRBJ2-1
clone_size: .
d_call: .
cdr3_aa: CASSLGAGNNEQFF
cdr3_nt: TGCGCCAGCAGCTTGGGGGCAGGGAACAATGAGCAGTTCTTC

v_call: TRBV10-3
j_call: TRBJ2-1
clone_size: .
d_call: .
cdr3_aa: CAISDPPGGRSSYNEQFF
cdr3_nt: TGTGCCATCAGTGACCCCCCGGGGGGCCGCTCCTCCTACAATGAGCAGTTCTTC

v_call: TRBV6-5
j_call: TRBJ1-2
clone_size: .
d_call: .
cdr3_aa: CASSYTGHRYGYTF
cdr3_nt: TGTGCCAGCAGTTATACCGGACATCGGTATGGCTACACCTTC

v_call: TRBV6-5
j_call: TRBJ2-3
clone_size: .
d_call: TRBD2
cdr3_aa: CASSLAGGGDTQYF
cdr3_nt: TGTGCCAGCAGTCTAGCGGGAGGAGGAGATACGCAGTATTTT

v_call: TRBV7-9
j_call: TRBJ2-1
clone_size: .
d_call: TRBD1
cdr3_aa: CASSRGQGTNEQFF
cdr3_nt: TGTGCCAGCAGTCGCGGACAGGGAACCAATGAGCAGTTCTTC

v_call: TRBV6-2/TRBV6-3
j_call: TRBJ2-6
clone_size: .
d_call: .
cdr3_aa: CASSYPNRVGANVLTF
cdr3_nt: TGTGCCAGCAGTTACCCGAACAGGGTCGGGGCCAACGTCCTGACTTTC

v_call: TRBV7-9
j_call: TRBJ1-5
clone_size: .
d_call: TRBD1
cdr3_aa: CASSPQGNQPQHF
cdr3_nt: TGTGCCAGCAGCCCACAGGGGAATCAGCCCCAGCATTTT

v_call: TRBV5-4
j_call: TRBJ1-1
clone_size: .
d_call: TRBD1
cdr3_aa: CASSLSGAEGQPAFF
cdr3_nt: TGTGCCAGCAGCTTATCTGGGGCGGAGGGACAGCCGGCTTTCTTT

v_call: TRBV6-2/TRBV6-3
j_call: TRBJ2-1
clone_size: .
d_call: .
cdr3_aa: CASSYIGYEQFF
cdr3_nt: TGTGCCAGCAGTTACATTGGCTATGAGCAGTTCTTC

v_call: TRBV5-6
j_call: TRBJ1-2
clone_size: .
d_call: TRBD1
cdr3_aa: CASSWRTGLDYGYTF
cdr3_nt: TGTGCCAGCAGCTGGAGGACAGGGCTGGACTATGGCTACACCTTC

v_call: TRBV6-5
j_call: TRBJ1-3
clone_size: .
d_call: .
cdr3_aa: CASSYHLGSGNTIYF
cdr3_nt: TGTGCCAGCAGTTACCATCTAGGCTCTGGAAACACCATATATTTT

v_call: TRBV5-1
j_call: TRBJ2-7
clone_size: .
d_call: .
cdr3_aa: CASSKGYNLHEQYF
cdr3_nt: TGCGCCAGCAGTAAGGGCTACAATCTCCACGAGCAGTACTTC